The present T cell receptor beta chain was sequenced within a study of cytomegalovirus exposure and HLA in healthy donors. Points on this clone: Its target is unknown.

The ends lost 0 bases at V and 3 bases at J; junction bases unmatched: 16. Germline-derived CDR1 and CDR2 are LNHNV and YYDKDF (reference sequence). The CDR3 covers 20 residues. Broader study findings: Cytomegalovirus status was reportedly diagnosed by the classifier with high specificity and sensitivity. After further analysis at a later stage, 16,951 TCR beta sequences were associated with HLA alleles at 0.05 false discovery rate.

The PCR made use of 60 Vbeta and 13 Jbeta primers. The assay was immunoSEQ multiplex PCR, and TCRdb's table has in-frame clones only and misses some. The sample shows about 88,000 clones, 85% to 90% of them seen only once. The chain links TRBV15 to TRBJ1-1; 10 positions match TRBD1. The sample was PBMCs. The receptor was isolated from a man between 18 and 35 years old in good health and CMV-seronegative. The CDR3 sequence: CATSRDAVDRGRFLDTEAFF. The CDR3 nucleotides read TGTGCCACCAGCAGAGACGCGGTAGACAGGGGGCGTTTTTTGGACACTGAAGCTTTCTTT.